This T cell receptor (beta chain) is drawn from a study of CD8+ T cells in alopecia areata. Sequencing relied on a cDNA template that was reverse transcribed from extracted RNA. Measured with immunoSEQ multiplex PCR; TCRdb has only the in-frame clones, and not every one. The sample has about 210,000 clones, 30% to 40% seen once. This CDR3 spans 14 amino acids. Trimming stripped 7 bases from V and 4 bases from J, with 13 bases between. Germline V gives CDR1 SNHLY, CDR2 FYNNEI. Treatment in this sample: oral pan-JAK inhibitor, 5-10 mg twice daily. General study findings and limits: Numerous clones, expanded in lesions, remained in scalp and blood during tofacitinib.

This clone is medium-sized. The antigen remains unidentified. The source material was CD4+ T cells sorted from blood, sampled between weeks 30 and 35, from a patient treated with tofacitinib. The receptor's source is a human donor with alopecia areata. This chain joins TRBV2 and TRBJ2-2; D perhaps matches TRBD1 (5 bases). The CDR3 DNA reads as TGTGCCAGCAAGGTCAGGGTTGGCACCGGGGAGCTGTTTTTT. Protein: CASKVRVGTGELFF.